This entry lists 20 T cell receptor beta chains sequenced from one sample in a study of PD-1 blockade in classical Hodgkin lymphoma. Each of the patients experienced relapse following autologous stem cell transplantation, and their brentuximab vedotin exposure differed. Repertoires were generated with immunoSEQ multiplex PCR, while TCRdb's copy carries only in-frame clones and drops some. The repertoire includes 31,000 or so clones, 70% to 85% of them detected once, and 3% to 4% sits in the top ten. Source: peripheral blood mononuclear cells (PBMCs), taken before the second cycle of nivolumab. The receptor set was obtained from a human donor with classical Hodgkin lymphoma.

The chain combines TRBV7-3 with TRBJ2-3, with 10 bases aligning to TRBD2. J gave up 6 bases and V 1 base, and 13 bases lay outside the gene matches. This CDR3 comprises 18 residues. Germline CDR1 is SGHTA and CDR2 is FQGTGA. Here the CDR3 DNA reads TGTGCCAGCAGCTTAAGACGTGGCTCTAGCGGGAGTCTGGATACGCAGTATTTT. The encoded protein is CASSLRRGSSGSLDTQYF.

The CDR3 region has the DNA TGTGCCAGCAGTTTATTAACTGGGGGTCAAGGCTACACCTTC. This translates into CASSLLTGGQGYTF. J is TRBJ1-2 and V is TRBV27, with a possible D match to TRBD1 (5 bases). V was trimmed by 1 base and J by 8 bases, leaving 14 bases between them. The CDR3 loop spans 14 amino acids. Germline V gives CDR1 MNHEY, CDR2 SMNVEV (reference sequence).

This clone showed up just a few times. V usage is TRBV28 and J usage is TRBJ2-3; D tentatively reads TRBD1 or TRBD2 (5 bases each). V was pared by 5 bases and J by 1 base, with 22 bases between. Germline values: CDR1 MDHEN, CDR2 SYDVKM. This CDR3 region has 18 residues. The CDR3 region has the DNA TGTGCCAGCAGTGGCCTTCTTGGGGCGGGCAGTCGCACAGATACGCAGTATTTT. This codes for CASSGLLGAGSRTDTQYF.

The rearrangement joins TRBV5-1 to TRBJ1-1, with TRBD1 matching over 8 bases. V lost 4 bases and J lost 1; bases outside the gene matches: 9. CDR3 length: 16 residues. The germline V gene has CDR1 SGHRS and CDR2 YFSETQ. CDR3 in amino acids: CASSLGQGHRNTEAFF. CDR3 bases: TGCGCCAGCAGCCTCGGACAGGGTCATAGGAACACTGAAGCTTTCTTT.

The sample holds a few counts of this clone. The V call is TRBV4-1, the J call TRBJ1-1, with D possibly TRBD1 on 5 matching bases. The CDR3 length is 16 residues. The germline gives CDR1 MGHRA, CDR2 YSYEKL. Between the trimmed V and J ends, which lost 4 bases and 7 bases, there was a span of 22 bases. Here the CDR3 DNA reads TGCGCCAGCAGCCCAGGAGGGGTGCCCTTGGGGGGTGAAGCTTTCTTT. It specifies CASSPGGVPLGGEAFF.

V is TRBV7-9 and J is TRBJ2-3; D call uncertain. Per germline, CDR1 SEHNR and CDR2 FQNEAQ (reference sequence). V gave up 3 bases and J gave up 2 bases, with 0 bases separating them. The CDR3 loop spans 11 amino acids. The CDR3 loop reads CASSFTDTQYF. CDR3 nucleotide sequence: TGTGCCAGCAGCTTCACAGATACGCAGTATTTT.

V gene TRBV27 combines with J gene TRBJ1-6; TRBD1 matches at 9 bases. This CDR3 has 16 residues. Unmatched junction bases numbered 7, after V lost 6 bases and J lost 4 bases. Germline V lookup: CDR1 MNHEY, CDR2 SMNVEV (reference sequence). The CDR3 region has the DNA TGTGCCAGCAGAAAAACAGGGGGCGCGTATAATTCACCCCTCCACTTT. Its translation is CASRKTGGAYNSPLHF.

This chain joins TRBV5-6 and TRBJ2-3, with no clear D. The CDR3 loop spans 15 amino acids. The germline V and J ends were trimmed by 5 bases and 9 bases, with 22 bases remaining between them. From germline, CDR1 is SGHDT and CDR2 YYEEEE. CDR3 nucleotides: TGTGCCAGCAGTTGGAATGCCGACCCCGAGAACACGCAGTATTTT. This encodes CASSWNADPENTQYF.

This clone has a handful of counts. The chain joins TRBV12-5 to TRBJ1-1; D is undetermined. This CDR3 region has 14 residues. V was trimmed by 6 bases and J by 0 bases, leaving 11 bases between them. CDR1 LGHNT and CDR2 FRNRAP come from the germline V gene. This CDR3 is CASGGNLMNTEAFF. CDR3 in DNA: TGTGCTAGTGGGGGGAACCTAATGAACACTGAAGCTTTCTTT.

V is TRBV19 and J is TRBJ1-1, with D perhaps TRBD1 (5 bases). Germline CDR1 LNHDA, CDR2 SQIVND (reference sequence). The CDR3 is 12 amino acids. The V and J ends lost 3 bases and 7 bases respectively, with 9 bases between them. The CDR3 DNA follows: TGTGCCAGTAGTATTGCGGGGGTTGAAGCTTTCTTT. Translating gives CASSIAGVEAFF.

This chain uses TRBV6-1 with TRBJ1-6, with no clear D. The V end was cut by 3 bases, the J end by 4 bases, with 13 bases between. The CDR3 loop spans 16 amino acids. Germline CDR1 reads MNHNS; CDR2 reads SASEGT. CDR3 bases: TGTGCCAGCAGTGACGGTCAAGGAATGTATAATTCACCCCTCCACTTT. This sequence encodes CASSDGQGMYNSPLHF.

The chain joins TRBV10-3 to TRBJ2-7; TRBD1 matches at 8 bases. After removal of 6 bases from V and 5 bases from J, the junction contained 9 bases not matched to a gene. The CDR3 runs to 14 residues. Looked up from germline, CDR1 is ENHRY and CDR2 is SYGVKD. The CDR3 loop reads CAIRKDRATHEQYF. The CDR3, as DNA: TGTGCCATCAGGAAGGACAGGGCAACTCACGAGCAGTACTTC.

The chain combines TRBV6-5 with TRBJ2-3; D gene uncertain. Germline V CDR1 and CDR2: MNHEY, SVGAGI. With 4 bases removed from V and 2 bases from J, the gap between germline ends came to 10 bases. The CDR3 totals 14 residues. CDR3 amino acids: CASSLGFSTDTQYF. DNA of the CDR3: TGTGCCAGCAGTTTAGGATTCTCCACAGATACGCAGTATTTT.

This clone is categorized as large. The rearrangement uses TRBV11-1 and TRBJ2-5, with D perhaps matching TRBD2 (6 bases). Germline V gene sequence: CDR1 SGHAT, CDR2 FQDESV (reference sequence). Trimming cost V 2 bases and J 4 bases, with 20 bases left between them. The CDR3 runs to 17 residues. The CDR3: CASSLNRGSASGETQYF. CDR3 DNA sequence: TGTGCCAGCAGCTTAAATCGGGGGTCCGCGTCTGGAGAGACCCAGTACTTC.

The rearrangement uses TRBV5-1 and TRBJ1-1; D remains unclear. V lost 2 bases and J 2 bases, leaving 4 bases between the germline ends. This CDR3 is built from 12 residues. Germline loops: CDR1 SGHRS, CDR2 YFSETQ. The CDR3 region has the DNA TGCGCCAGCAGCTTTGGCAACACTGAAGCTTTCTTT. As protein: CASSFGNTEAFF.

The CDR3 reads CASSISWNYEQYF. DNA of the CDR3: TGTGCCAGTAGTATTAGTTGGAACTACGAGCAGTACTTC. The chain combines TRBV19 with TRBJ2-7; D ambiguous. Germline CDR1 LNHDA, CDR2 SQIVND (reference sequence). V dropped 3 bases and J dropped 3 bases, with 9 bases sitting between them. The CDR3 consists of 13 residues. Drawing the rest from reference TRBV19 and TRBJ2-7, the complete variable domain is DGGITQSPKYLFRKEGQNVTLSCEQNLNHDAMYWYRQDPGQGLRLIYYSQIVNDFQKGDIAEGYSVSREKKESFPLTVTSAQKNPTAFYLCASSISWNYEQYFGPGTRLTVT.

V is TRBV10-3 and J is TRBJ2-7; D ambiguous. Germline V gene lookup returns CDR1 ENHRY and CDR2 SYGVKD. Trimming cost V 9 bases and J 5 bases, with 11 bases left between them. CDR3 length: 11 residues. CDR3 DNA: TGTGCCATTTCTGCCTCAGACGAGCAGTACTTC. It specifies CAISASDEQYF.

This clone was counted a few times. The chain has TRBV6-1 and TRBJ1-2; D remains unclear. This CDR3 contains 13 residues. The V end was cut by 0 bases, the J end by 8 bases, with 10 bases between. Germline CDR1 is MNHNS and CDR2 is SASEGT. The chain's CDR3 is CASSEALLFGYTF. The CDR3 DNA reads as TGTGCCAGCAGTGAAGCGCTGTTGTTCGGCTACACCTTC.

A few counts support this clone. The chain recombines TRBV5-1 with TRBJ2-2, with D perhaps TRBD2 (6 bases). The V gene's germline CDR1 is SGHRS and CDR2 YFSETQ. Between the trimmed V and J ends, which lost 2 bases and 4 bases, there was a span of 6 bases. The CDR3 spans 13 residues. CDR3 in amino acids: CASSFGGTGELFF. For the CDR3, the DNA is TGCGCCAGCAGCTTCGGGGGCACCGGGGAGCTGTTTTTT. Full variable domain (remainder filled in from reference TRBV5-1 and TRBJ2-2): KAGVTQTPRYLIKTRGQQVTLSCSPISGHRSVSWYQQTPGQGLQFLFEYFSETQRNKGNFPGRFSGRQFSNSRSEMNVSTLELGDSALYLCASSFGGTGELFFGEGSRLTVL.

This chain connects TRBV13 to TRBJ1-1; the D is unclear. This CDR3 has 14 amino acids. Germline V gene lookup returns CDR1 PRHDT and CDR2 FYEKMQ (reference sequence). With 0 bases removed from V and 1 base from J, the gap between germline ends came to 6 bases. The CDR3 DNA is TGTGCCAGCAGCTTAGGTCCGGCGAACACTGAAGCTTTCTTT. Translating gives CASSLGPANTEAFF.